A single sample gave rise to the 3 T cell receptor beta chains below, sequenced in a study of OX40 agonist ivuxolimab in advanced cancers. Assay used: immunoSEQ multiplex PCR; TCRdb lists only in-frame clones, some missing. The sample consists of fewer than 95,000 clones, just under 90% of them appearing once. Specimen: CD4+ or CD8+ T cells sorted from blood, collected in a trial of the OX40 agonist ivuxolimab. These receptor sequences come from an adult with an advanced solid tumor such as melanoma, head and neck, liver or kidney cancer.

The chain has TRBV5-1 and TRBJ1-6; D gene ambiguous. V was trimmed by 7 bases and J by 8 bases, leaving 16 bases between them. The CDR3 has 14 residues. Germline-derived CDR1 and CDR2 are SGHRS and YFSETQ. Written as DNA, the CDR3 is TGCGCCAGCCGGAGGCTATTAGGCGATTCACCCCTCCACTTT. This translates into CASRRLLGDSPLHF. Full variable domain (remainder filled in from reference TRBV5-1 and TRBJ1-6): KAGVTQTPRYLIKTRGQQVTLSCSPISGHRSVSWYQQTPGQGLQFLFEYFSETQRNKGNFPGRFSGRQFSNSRSEMNVSTLELGDSALYLCASRRLLGDSPLHFGNGTRLTVT.

The chain carries TRBV5-1 and TRBJ1-1, with 8 positions matching TRBD1. Germline-derived CDR1 and CDR2 are SGHRS and YFSETQ. The CDR3 totals 14 residues. J gave up 6 bases and V 5 bases, and 9 bases lay outside the gene matches. The CDR3 reads CASRTTGVSSEAFF. CDR3 in DNA: TGCGCCAGCAGAACGACAGGGGTTAGTTCTGAAGCTTTCTTT.

This clone showed up just a few times. In DNA form, the CDR3 reads TGTGCCACCCGGGACAGGGGTTATACGCAGTATTTT. It is translated as CATRDRGYTQYF. The chain combines TRBV2 with TRBJ2-3, with 10 bases identical to TRBD1. V shed 10 bases and J 7 bases; nucleotides not matched to a gene: 5. This CDR3 region has 12 residues. CDR1 and CDR2 from the germline V gene are SNHLY and FYNNEI.